The 13 T cell receptor beta chains listed next were all sequenced from one sample in a study of OX40 agonist ivuxolimab in advanced cancers. Libraries were prepared by immunoSEQ multiplex PCR; TCRdb keeps only in-frame clonotypes and omits some of them. This repertoire shows tens of thousands of clones, 85% to 90% found once; its top ten account for 1.9%. The sample here was CD4+ or CD8+ T cells sorted from blood, taken in a trial of the OX40 agonist ivuxolimab. Receptor source: an adult with an advanced solid tumor such as melanoma, head and neck, liver or kidney cancer.

The rearrangement joins TRBV5-1 to TRBJ2-1; 7 nucleotides match TRBD2. The CDR3 runs to 16 residues. V trimming: 0 bases; J trimming: 0 bases; junction bases outside the gene matches: 3. Germline V CDR1 and CDR2: SGHRS, YFSETQ. The CDR3 DNA reads as TGCGCCAGCAGCTTGGCGGCTAGCGGCTCCTACAATGAGCAGTTCTTC. Its translation is CASSLAASGSYNEQFF.

V is TRBV30 and J is TRBJ2-3; 7 nucleotides line up with TRBD2. The J segment lost 3 bases and the V segment lost 3 bases, leaving 6 bases of the junction unmatched. This CDR3 region has 14 residues. Per the germline V gene, CDR1 is GTSNPN and CDR2 is SVGIG (reference sequence). The DNA of the CDR3 is TGTGCCTGGAGAGCTAGCGGTTCAACAGATACGCAGTATTTT. Protein sequence: CAWRASGSTDTQYF.

The V gene is TRBV9, the J gene TRBJ1-3; 7 bases map to TRBD1. V dropped 3 bases and J dropped 0; count of bases not matched to a gene: 6. The germline V gene has CDR1 SGDLS and CDR2 YYNGEE. The CDR3 is 16 amino acids. CDR3 sequence (DNA): TGTGCCAGCAGCGCCGGGACAGTTAACTCTGGAAACACCATATATTTT. Encoded protein: CASSAGTVNSGNTIYF.

This clone was seen just once. The V and J genes are TRBV19 and TRBJ1-1; a weak D match, TRBD1 (5 bases). V lost 7 bases, J lost 3 bases, and 15 bases lay in between. The CDR3 totals 14 residues. Germline V gene sequence: CDR1 LNHDA, CDR2 SQIVND (reference sequence). CDR3 region: CASTRRQLYTEAFF. The CDR3 bases are TGTGCCAGTACCCGTCGACAGTTATACACTGAAGCTTTCTTT.

V usage is TRBV19 and J usage is TRBJ2-3, with 10 bases matching TRBD2. Germline assignment: CDR1 LNHDA and CDR2 SQIVND (reference sequence). V gave up 5 bases and J gave up 0 bases; unmatched junction bases: 2. The CDR3 is 15 residues long. This chain's CDR3 is CASSLLAGSTDTQYF. In DNA, the CDR3 is TGTGCCAGTAGTCTACTAGCGGGAAGCACAGATACGCAGTATTTT.

V and J are TRBV19 and TRBJ1-3; D not resolved. The CDR3 length is 14 residues. Trimming took 5 bases from V and 1 from J, leaving 9 bases between them. Germline assignment: CDR1 LNHDA and CDR2 SQIVND (reference sequence). Written as DNA, the CDR3 is TGTGCCAGTAGTCGACCTTCTTCTGGAAACACCATATATTTT. As protein: CASSRPSSGNTIYF.

The chain links TRBV2 to TRBJ1-4, with D uncertain. The V end lost 4 bases, the J end lost 8 bases, and 11 bases lay between the germline ends. The CDR3 runs 13 residues. Germline CDR1 reads SNHLY; CDR2 reads FYNNEI. The CDR3 here is CASSGNPGEKLFF. The DNA of the CDR3 is TGTGCCAGCAGTGGAAATCCTGGGGAAAAACTGTTTTTT.

The V gene is TRBV5-6, the J gene TRBJ1-1; possible D gene TRBD1, 6 bases. V was pared by 1 base and J by 11 bases, with 12 bases between. The CDR3 has 12 amino acids. Looked up from germline, CDR1 is SGHDT and CDR2 is YYEEEE. The CDR3 loop is CASSLWSGGAFF. The CDR3 bases are TGTGCCAGCAGCTTGTGGTCTGGGGGCGCTTTCTTT.

This chain connects TRBV11-2 to TRBJ2-1; perhaps TRBD1 as D (5 bases). This CDR3 is 15 amino acids long. Germline CDR1 is SGHAT and CDR2 is FQNNGV. V lost 3 bases, J lost 6 bases, and 15 bases lay in between. The CDR3 DNA reads as TGTGCCAGCAGCTTGACAGTACTATCAACCAATGAGCAGTTCTTC. It yields the protein CASSLTVLSTNEQFF.

This clone occurred a few times. This sequence joins TRBV30 and TRBJ1-4; D remains ambiguous. The V gene's germline CDR1 is GTSNPN and CDR2 SVGIG (reference sequence). This CDR3 has 16 amino acids. The germline V and J ends were trimmed by 3 bases and 0 bases, with 14 bases remaining between them. CDR3: CAWSTGMTTTNEKLFF. CDR3 DNA: TGTGCCTGGAGCACGGGGATGACGACAACTAATGAAAAACTGTTTTTT.

A single count supports this clone. The chain is built from TRBV28 and TRBJ2-7; D gene unclear. The CDR3 loop spans 14 amino acids. Per germline, CDR1 MDHEN and CDR2 SYDVKM. The ends were cut back, 1 base at V and 6 bases at J, with 13 bases in the middle. The CDR3 loop is CASSLSPPGAEQYF. Here the CDR3 DNA reads TGTGCCAGCAGTTTATCCCCCCCGGGTGCCGAGCAGTACTTC.

V and J are TRBV6-5 and TRBJ1-2, with a tentative D call TRBD1 (5 bases). The CDR3 covers 13 residues. Germline loops: CDR1 MNHEY, CDR2 SVGAGI. Trimming took off 2 bases at V and 8 bases at J, with 12 bases between the two ends. DNA of the CDR3: TGTGCCAGCAGTTACCTGGGACGGGGCGGCTACACCTTC. It encodes CASSYLGRGGYTF.

This clone was detected a few times. The V call is TRBV27, the J call TRBJ2-1; possibly TRBD2 for D (6 bases). The CDR3 loop spans 12 amino acids. V was shortened by 7 bases and J by 6 bases, with 10 bases between the two germline ends. Per germline, CDR1 MNHEY and CDR2 SMNVEV (reference sequence). DNA of the CDR3: TGTGCCAGCACGGCGGGGACCAATGAGCAGTTCTTC. Its protein product is CASTAGTNEQFF.